A single sample is the source of the 32 T cell receptor beta chains below, sequenced in a study of CD8+CD57+ T cells in acquired aplastic anemia (dated by TCRdb to between 2018 and 2020). Sequencing was performed on an Illumina HiSeq 2000. Profiling of TCR beta VDJ combinations and CDR3 sequences used genomic DNA as the template. TCRdb redid the processing of the public reads, applying fastp at Q25 and MiXCR, and retained in-frame beta chains. Every CDR3 protein is listed once, alongside the most common genes and DNA of its rows. The sample contains some 150,000 distinct CDR3 sequences, 71% of them found a single time. The ten biggest clones cover about 50% of the sample. Patients chosen for sequencing had shown expansion of CD8+CD57+ cells by flow cytometry. Sequencing input: sorted CD4+, CD8+, or CD8+CD57+ T cells (not recorded which) from PBMCs. These receptor sequences come from a human donor with aplastic anemia.

Comments on this clonotype: One junction end disagrees with the germline gene, perhaps due to a read error. This chain connects TRBV10-3 to TRBJ1-2; weak D call: TRBD1 (6 bases). This CDR3 spans 14 amino acids. Germline V CDR1 and CDR2: ENHRY, SYGVKD. The DNA for the CDR3 is TGTGCCAGCAGTAGGTCAGGGACAAACTATGGCTACACCTTC. Its protein product is CASSRSGTNYGYTF.

Here the CDR3 reads CASSASETQYF. In DNA, the CDR3 is TGTGCCAGCAGCGCGTCGGAGACCCAGTACTTC. This chain links TRBV9 with TRBJ2-5, with no clear D. Per germline, CDR1 SGDLS and CDR2 YYNGEE. The CDR3 is 11 amino acids. Trimming shortened V by 3 bases and J by 5 bases, and 5 bases separated the two germline ends.

This clonotype has only one observation. This chain uses TRBV7-9 with TRBJ1-1; D unresolved. Between the trimmed V and J ends, which lost 5 bases and 1 base, there was a span of 14 bases. The CDR3 sequence is 15 residues long. Germline lookup yields CDR1 SEHNR and CDR2 FQNEAQ (reference sequence). CDR3 residues: CASSTDGIPNTEAFF. In DNA, the CDR3 is TGTGCCAGCAGCACGGACGGGATCCCGAACACTGAAGCTTTCTTT.

This clonotype was seen repeatedly, ten times or more. The chain carries TRBV6-1 and TRBJ2-5, with a weak D call TRBD1 (9 bases). The CDR3 spans 16 residues. Trimming removed 8 bases from V and 4 bases from J, with 23 bases in between. CDR1 and CDR2 (germline): MNHNS, SASEGT. CDR3 in DNA: TGTGCCAGCGGACCACTAGCGGACAGGGGCGGAGAGACCCAGTACTTC. As protein: CASGPLADRGGETQYF.

This clonotype was seen a handful of times. The rearrangement links TRBV7-8 to TRBJ2-7; maybe TRBD1 (6 bases). V lost 3 bases and J 5 bases, leaving 14 bases between the germline ends. The CDR3 sequence is 14 residues long. Germline-derived CDR1 and CDR2 are SGHVS and FQNEAQ. CDR3 coding DNA: TGTGCCAGCAGCTTCAGGGGAAAACTCCACGAGCAGTACTTC. Translating gives CASSFRGKLHEQYF.

This clonotype was seen more than once but under ten times. The rearrangement links TRBV7-8 to TRBJ1-2; perhaps TRBD1 as D (5 bases). CDR1 and CDR2 (germline): SGHVS, FQNEAQ. The V and J ends lost 5 bases and 4 bases respectively, with 11 bases between them. This CDR3 contains 13 residues. CDR3 DNA: TGTGCCAGCAGCATCGACAGATTCTATGGCTACACCTTC. This codes for CASSIDRFYGYTF.

The chain uses TRBV20-1 and TRBJ2-7, with 9 bases aligning to TRBD2. The V and J ends lost 0 bases and 5 bases, in that order; junction bases with no gene match: 8. Germline-derived CDR1 and CDR2 are DFQATT and SNEGSKA (reference sequence). The CDR3 length is 15 residues. The CDR3 spells CSAREGTSSTHEQYF. The CDR3 coding sequence is TGCAGTGCTAGAGAAGGGACTAGCTCCACCCACGAGCAGTACTTC.

This clonotype was recorded at least ten times. The J gene is TRBJ2-7, the V gene TRBV20-1; 8 nucleotides line up with TRBD2. CDR1 DFQATT and CDR2 SNEGSKA come from the germline V gene (reference sequence). The V and J ends lost 7 bases and 0 bases, in that order; junction bases with no gene match: 8. CDR3 size: 14 residues. The CDR3 nucleotides are TGCAGTGTTCTGAGCGGGGGAAGCTCCTACGAGCAGTACGTC. The encoded protein is CSVLSGGSSYEQYV.

The CDR3 bases are TGTGCCACCAGCAGAGTAATTCCAACTAATGAAAAACTGTTTTTT. As protein: CATSRVIPTNEKLFF. The gene calls are TRBV15 and TRBJ1-4; the D is unclear. Per germline, CDR1 LNHNV and CDR2 YYDKDF (reference sequence). The CDR3 covers 15 residues. Trimming took off 1 base at V and 0 bases at J, with 6 bases between the two ends.

This sequence joins TRBV20-1 and TRBJ2-5; D perhaps matches TRBD1 (5 bases). The CDR3 sequence is 14 residues long. V lost 7 bases and J lost 7, with 22 bases in between. Germline CDR1 is DFQATT and CDR2 is SNEGSKA (reference sequence). CDR3 nucleotide sequence: TGCAGTGTCCCAGGGTGGACCCCCCCAGGGACCCAGTACTTC. Its protein product is CSVPGWTPPGTQYF.

This chain connects TRBV10-3 to TRBJ2-7; D remains unclear. Trimming took 6 bases from V and 3 from J, leaving 9 bases between them. The CDR3 is 12 residues long. Germline CDR1 reads ENHRY; CDR2 reads SYGVKD. The CDR3 region is CAIRRDGYEQYF. The CDR3 DNA sequence: TGTGCCATCAGGAGAGACGGCTACGAGCAGTACTTC.

The chain employs TRBV2 and TRBJ2-1; 9 positions agree with TRBD2. The germline gives CDR1 SNHLY, CDR2 FYNNEI. The CDR3 has 15 amino acids. The junction had 5 bases not matched to a gene; V was cut back by 3 bases and J by 5 bases. This CDR3 is CASSDWVAGDNEQFF. DNA for the CDR3: TGTGCCAGCAGTGATTGGGTAGCGGGGGACAATGAGCAGTTCTTC.

The V gene is TRBV25-1, the J gene TRBJ1-2; D possibly corresponds to TRBD1 (6 bases). This CDR3 region has 13 residues. V was pared by 2 bases and J by 6 bases, with 10 bases between. Per germline, CDR1 MGHDK and CDR2 SYGVNS. The CDR3 DNA sequence: TGTGCCAGCAGTGAAAGCACAGGGAATGGCTACACCTTC. Amino acid sequence: CASSESTGNGYTF.

The chain recombines TRBV7-9 with TRBJ1-1; D not resolved. This CDR3 is built from 15 residues. With 0 bases removed from V and 1 base from J, the gap between germline ends came to 9 bases. Germline CDR1 is SEHNR and CDR2 is FQNEAQ (reference sequence). The CDR3 region has the DNA TGTGCCAGCAGCTTAGCAGCACCGCCGAACACTGAAGCTTTCTTT. Translation gives CASSLAAPPNTEAFF.

The chain recombines TRBV5-6 with TRBJ1-2, with TRBD1 identical over 8 bases. Germline trimming cut 4 bases from V and 7 bases from J; bases unmatched to any gene: 9. In germline, CDR1 is SGHDT, CDR2 YYEEEE. The CDR3 extends over 14 amino acids. The CDR3 reads CASSTRTGIIGYTF. The DNA for the CDR3 is TGTGCCAGCAGCACCCGGACAGGGATTATTGGCTACACCTTC.

The chain has TRBV20-1 and TRBJ2-1, with unresolved D. This CDR3 is built from 14 residues. The germline V gene has CDR1 DFQATT and CDR2 SNEGSKA (reference sequence). The V gene lost 5 bases and the J gene lost 6 bases, with 17 bases spanning the gap. The CDR3 here is CSALDPNLSNEQFF. CDR3 coding DNA: TGCAGTGCTTTGGACCCCAACCTGAGCAATGAGCAGTTCTTC.

V and J are TRBV7-3 and TRBJ2-1; D remains unclear. The assigned J gene may be wrong: the sequence end matches TRBJ2-7 better. The CDR3 spans 13 residues. From germline, CDR1 is SGHTA and CDR2 FQGTGA. CDR3 protein: CASSLSVGYEQYF. The CDR3 DNA sequence: TGTGCCAGCAGCTTAAGCGTGGGCTACGAGCAGTACTTC.

V and J are TRBV15 and TRBJ2-2; TRBD1 aligns across 7 bases. V trimming: 0 bases; J trimming: 6 bases; junction bases outside the gene matches: 7. The CDR3 has 16 amino acids. Germline CDR1 LNHNV, CDR2 YYDKDF (reference sequence). This CDR3 is CATSREWEGGSGELFF. CDR3 DNA sequence: TGTGCCACCAGCAGAGAGTGGGAAGGGGGCTCCGGGGAGCTGTTTTTT. Supplemented by reference TRBV15 and TRBJ2-2, the full variable domain reads DAMVIQNPRYQVTQFGKPVTLSCSQTLNHNVMYWYQQKSSQAPKLLFHYYDKDFNNEADTPDNFQSRRPNTSFCFLDIRSPGLGDTAMYLCATSREWEGGSGELFFGEGSRLTVL.

The rearrangement joins TRBV7-9 to TRBJ1-2; no definite D call. This CDR3 comprises 12 residues. The germline gives CDR1 SEHNR, CDR2 FQNEAQ (reference sequence). V shed 3 bases and J shed 3 bases, with 5 bases lying between them. As DNA, the CDR3 is TGTGCCAGCAGCTTTGGGGACTATGGCTACACCTTC. Translation: CASSFGDYGYTF.

The V call is TRBV5-6, the J call TRBJ2-7; 7 nucleotides line up with TRBD2. The germline V gene encodes CDR1 SGHDT and CDR2 YYEEEE. Unmatched junction bases numbered 9, after V lost 7 bases and J lost 5 bases. The CDR3 is made up of 13 amino acids. The CDR3 nucleotides are TGTGCCAGCTTTTCGGGGGGAAGCCACGAGCAGTACTTC. Translation gives CASFSGGSHEQYF.

This clonotype was counted between two and nine times. The chain has TRBV10-3 and TRBJ1-4; 9 bases line up with TRBD1. In germline, CDR1 is ENHRY, CDR2 SYGVKD. This CDR3 spans 16 amino acids. The ends lost 2 bases at V and 6 bases at J; junction bases unmatched: 7. CDR3 sequence: CAISEPGQGGDEKLFF. DNA for the CDR3: TGTGCCATCAGTGAGCCGGGACAGGGAGGGGATGAAAAACTGTTTTTT.

The rearrangement uses TRBV2 and TRBJ2-3; D gene ambiguous. CDR1 is SNHLY, CDR2 FYNNEI, per germline. The length of the CDR3 is 14 residues. V was trimmed by 5 bases and J by 2 bases, leaving 11 bases between them. The CDR3 bases are TGTGCCAGCAGTTTTGGTCTCACCACAGATACGCAGTATTTT. Encoded protein: CASSFGLTTDTQYF.

The V and J genes are TRBV20-1 and TRBJ2-7; D is tentatively TRBD1 or TRBD2 (5 bases each). V was clipped by 5 bases and J by 7 bases, with 15 bases between them. The CDR3 length is 12 residues. Per the germline V gene, CDR1 is DFQATT and CDR2 is SNEGSKA (reference sequence). Here the CDR3 reads CSAHPGAREQYF. For the CDR3, the DNA is TGCAGTGCTCACCCCGGGGCTCGGGAGCAGTACTTC.

Here the CDR3 reads CASSRQGEETQYF. The CDR3 nucleotides read TGCGCCAGCAGCCGACAGGGAGAAGAGACCCAGTACTTC. The rearrangement joins TRBV5-1 to TRBJ2-5; 7 nucleotides agree with TRBD1. The CDR3 has 13 residues. Trimming cost V 4 bases and J 3 bases; bases outside gene matches: 3. The germline CDR1 and CDR2 sequences are SGHRS and YFSETQ.

The J gene is TRBJ2-7, the V gene TRBV24-1; TRBD1 aligns across 8 bases. Germline assignment: CDR1 KGHDR and CDR2 SFDVKD. This CDR3 comprises 15 residues. The V segment lost 6 bases and the J segment 5 bases; nucleotides outside the gene matches: 11. The DNA for the CDR3 is TGTGCCACCAGTAATCCGGGACAGGATAACAACGAGCAGTACTTC. This codes for CATSNPGQDNNEQYF.

The J gene is TRBJ2-5, the V gene TRBV4-1, with 10 bases identical to TRBD2. This CDR3 contains 15 residues. Germline CDR1 is MGHRA and CDR2 is YSYEKL. V gave up 0 bases and J gave up 4 bases; unmatched junction bases: 2. The CDR3 loop is CASSQEGLASETQYF. The CDR3 region has the DNA TGCGCCAGCAGCCAAGAGGGACTAGCGTCAGAGACCCAGTACTTC.

The chain uses TRBV9 and TRBJ2-3; a possible D gene is TRBD2 (5 bases). CDR3 length: 17 residues. V dropped 5 bases and J dropped 0 bases, with 19 bases sitting between them. Germline V gene lookup returns CDR1 SGDLS and CDR2 YYNGEE. The CDR3 nucleotides are TGTGCCAGCAGTTACTCGGACTCCGCCGGGAGCACAGATACGCAGTATTTT. Its protein is CASSYSDSAGSTDTQYF.

The chain joins TRBV20-1 to TRBJ2-3; D not resolved. The CDR3 runs 11 residues. V was trimmed by 6 bases and J by 4 bases, leaving 8 bases between them. Germline values: CDR1 DFQATT, CDR2 SNEGSKA (reference sequence). CDR3 coding DNA: TGCAGTGCGCAATGGGCAGATACGCAGTATTTT. The encoded protein is CSAQWADTQYF.

The rearrangement uses TRBV5-1 and TRBJ2-6; D unclear. CDR1 SGHRS and CDR2 YFSETQ come from the germline V gene. This CDR3 comprises 15 residues. Trimming shortened V by 2 bases and J by 0 bases, and 6 bases separated the two germline ends. The CDR3, as DNA: TGCGCCAGCAGCTTCTTGAACTCTGGGGCCAACGTCCTGACTTTC. It translates to CASSFLNSGANVLTF.

The CDR3: CASSRGEKLFF. CDR3 in DNA: TGTGCCAGCAGTCGTGGTGAAAAACTGTTTTTT. The chain joins TRBV6-4 to TRBJ1-4; unclear D gene. This CDR3 comprises 11 residues. Trimming pared 5 bases from V and 7 bases from J, leaving 5 bases between. Germline-derived CDR1 and CDR2 are MRHNA and SNTAGT.

This clonotype was counted once. The chain is built from TRBV20-1 and TRBJ2-3; D unresolved. The CDR3 totals 10 residues. Trimming cost V 5 bases and J 11 bases, with 11 bases left between them. CDR1 and CDR2 (germline): DFQATT, SNEGSKA (reference sequence). DNA for the CDR3: TGCAGTGCTCCCTACAATGAGCAGTATTTT. This sequence encodes CSAPYNEQYF.

The V and J genes are TRBV7-3 and TRBJ1-6, with D perhaps TRBD1 (6 bases). The CDR3 length is 12 residues. V lost 5 bases and J lost 13, with 12 bases in between. In germline, CDR1 is SGHTA, CDR2 FQGTGA. CDR3 coding DNA: TGTGCCAGCAGCGAAGAGGGACACCCCCTCCACTTT. It codes for CASSEEGHPLHF.